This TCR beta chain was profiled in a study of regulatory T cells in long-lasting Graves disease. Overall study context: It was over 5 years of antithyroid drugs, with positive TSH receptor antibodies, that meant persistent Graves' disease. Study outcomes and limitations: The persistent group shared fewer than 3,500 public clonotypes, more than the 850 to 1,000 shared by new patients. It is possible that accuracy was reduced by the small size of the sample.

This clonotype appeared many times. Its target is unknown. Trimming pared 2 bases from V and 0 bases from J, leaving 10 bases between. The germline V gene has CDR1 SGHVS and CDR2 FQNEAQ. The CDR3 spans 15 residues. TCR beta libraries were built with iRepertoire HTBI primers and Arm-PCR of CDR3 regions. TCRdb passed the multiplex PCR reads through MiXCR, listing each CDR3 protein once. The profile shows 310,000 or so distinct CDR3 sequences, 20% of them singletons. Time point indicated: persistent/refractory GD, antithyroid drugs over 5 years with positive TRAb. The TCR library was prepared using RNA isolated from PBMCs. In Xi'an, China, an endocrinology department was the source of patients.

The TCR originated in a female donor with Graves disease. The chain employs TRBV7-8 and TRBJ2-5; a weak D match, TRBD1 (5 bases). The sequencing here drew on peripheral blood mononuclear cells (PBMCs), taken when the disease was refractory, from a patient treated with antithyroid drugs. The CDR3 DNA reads TGTGCCAGCAGCTTACAGGGAAGGCACCAAGAGACCCAGTACTTC. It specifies CASSLQGRHQETQYF.